A selection of T cell receptor beta chains follows, all from one sample in a study of cytomegalovirus exposure and HLA in healthy donors. Clones were read by immunoSEQ multiplex PCR, and TCRdb kept only the in-frame ones, dropping some. The table lists fewer than 110,000 clones, roughly 80% of them singletons. Sequencing was done on a sample of PBMCs. The receptors stem from a young man in good health and CMV-seropositive. Both conserved end residues are part of each CDR3. The D gene is left open where the match is weak. The size field is filled for only some rows; it gives once, few, many or a size class.

>TRBJ2-1|NA|TRBV7-9|NA|14
CASSSFGGADEQFF
TGTGCCAGCAGCTCCTTTGGGGGGGCGGATGAGCAGTTCTTC
>TRBJ2-3|TRBD2|TRBV10-1|NA|15
CASSDLAGGTDTQYF
TGCGCCAGCAGTGACCTCGCGGGGGGCACAGATACGCAGTATTTT
>TRBJ2-7|NA|TRBV7-2|NA|14
CASSGRPSSYEQYF
TGTGCCAGCAGCGGACGACCTAGCTCCTACGAGCAGTACTTC
>TRBJ2-3|NA|TRBV6-1|NA|14
CASSEQFSTDTQYF
TGTGCCAGCAGTGAACAGTTCAGCACAGATACGCAGTATTTT
>TRBJ2-3|TRBD1|TRBV29-1|NA|15
CSVEDQGQSTDTQYF
TGCAGCGTTGAAGATCAGGGACAGAGCACAGATACGCAGTATTTT
>TRBJ2-7|NA|TRBV10-1|NA|15
CASRRWGENAYEQYF
TGCGCCAGCAGACGGTGGGGGGAGAATGCCTACGAGCAGTACTTC
>TRBJ1-1|TRBD1|TRBV6-5|NA|15
CASSSRRGPSTEAFF
TGTGCCAGCAGTTCGCGCAGGGGGCCTTCCACTGAAGCTTTCTTT
>TRBJ2-3|TRBD1|TRBV5-4|NA|18
CASSLMFDRAGGKDTQYF
TGTGCCAGCAGTCTGATGTTCGACCGGGCAGGGGGTAAAGATACGCAGTATTTT
>TRBJ1-2|TRBD1|TRBV9|NA|14
CASSVDRGSSGYTF
TGTGCCAGCAGCGTTGACAGGGGGTCAAGTGGCTACACCTTC
>TRBJ1-2|NA|TRBV30|NA|12
CAYEGVNYGYTF
TGTGCCTATGAGGGGGTCAACTATGGCTACACCTTC
>TRBJ2-1|NA|TRBV6-1|NA|15
CASSEQTGAYNEQFF
TGTGCCAGCAGTGAACAAACAGGAGCCTACAATGAGCAGTTCTTC
>TRBJ1-1|NA|TRBV5-1|NA|13
CASSFRGWTEAFF
TGCGCCAGCAGCTTCAGGGGCTGGACTGAAGCTTTCTTT
>TRBJ2-5|NA|TRBV29-1|few|12
CSSGQAQETQYF
TGCAGCAGCGGGCAGGCCCAAGAGACCCAGTACTTC
>TRBJ1-1|NA|TRBV6-5|NA|14
CASSYSTPGTEAFF
TGTGCCAGCAGTTACTCCACTCCAGGGACTGAAGCTTTCTTT
>TRBJ2-3|TRBD2|TRBV7-9|NA|15
CSSSSAGGGADTQYF
TGTTCCAGCAGCTCCGCGGGGGGTGGGGCAGATACGCAGTATTTT
>TRBJ1-2|NA|TRBV5-5|NA|12
CASSFDTHGYTF
TGTGCCAGCAGTTTCGACACCCATGGCTACACCTTC
>TRBJ1-1|NA|TRBV5-5|NA|15
CASSPYRRTNTEAFF
TGTGCCAGCAGCCCATACAGGCGCACGAACACTGAAGCTTTCTTT
>TRBJ2-2|TRBD1|TRBV2|once|14
CASSPRTGSGELFF
TGTGCCAGCAGTCCCCGGACAGGGTCCGGGGAGCTGTTTTTT
>TRBJ1-2|NA|TRBV29-1|few|13
CSVDRELFGGYTF
TGCAGCGTTGACAGGGAACTTTTTGGGGGCTACACCTTC
>TRBJ2-3|NA|TRBV19|NA|13
CASRPLSTDTQYF
TGTGCCAGTAGGCCCCTAAGCACAGATACGCAGTATTTT
>TRBJ1-1|NA|TRBV25-1|NA|14
CASSDLTVNTEAFF
TGTGCCAGCAGTGACTTGACAGTAAACACTGAAGCTTTCTTT
>TRBJ2-7|NA|TRBV27|NA|13
CASSLEGYYEQYF
TGTGCCAGCAGTTTAGAGGGTTACTACGAGCAGTACTTC
>TRBJ2-3|NA|TRBV6-6|NA|16
CATQPLGGPGTDTQYF
TGTGCCACCCAACCCCTGGGGGGGCCGGGCACAGATACGCAGTATTTT
>TRBJ2-1|NA|TRBV6-1|NA|13
CASSEDSYNEQFF
TGTGCCAGCAGTGAAGACAGTTACAATGAGCAGTTCTTC
>TRBJ1-3|NA|TRBV19|NA|15
CASSNRQASGNTIYF
TGTGCCAGTAGTAATAGACAGGCCTCTGGAAACACCATATATTTT
>TRBJ2-7|NA|TRBV6-1|NA|16
CASSEATGGRGGEQYF
TGTGCCAGCAGTGAAGCAACCGGGGGGAGGGGGGGCGAGCAGTACTTC